Shown below are 11 T cell receptor beta chains from a single sample sequenced in a study of T-cell memory formation after mild COVID-19. Via MiXCR, TCRdb re-called the 5' RACE reads, giving one row per CDR3 protein. This repertoire shows 350,000 to 400,000 distinct CDR3 sequences, under 15% found once; its top ten account for 20% to 25%. Material: PBMCs or a T cell subset sorted from them (not recorded which). The receptor set was obtained from a man younger than 35 who had mild COVID-19 (a few samples of this study predate the infection). Cell type and time point are not known.

This clonotype occurred once. The J gene is TRBJ1-2, the V gene TRBV5-4; 11 bases align to TRBD1. The CDR3 loop spans 13 amino acids. CDR1 SGHNT and CDR2 YYREEE come from the germline V gene (reference sequence). V shed 4 bases and J 9 bases; nucleotides not matched to a gene: 5. In DNA, the CDR3 is TGTGCCAGCAGCCAGGACAGGGGGCGAAGCTACACCTTC. It yields the protein CASSQDRGRSYTF.

The V gene is TRBV20-1, the J gene TRBJ1-6, with a possible D match to TRBD1 (6 bases). V was shortened by 0 bases and J by 8 bases, with 17 bases between the two germline ends. Germline-derived CDR1 and CDR2 are DFQATT and SNEGSKA (reference sequence). The CDR3 is 16 amino acids. The chain's CDR3 is CSARDSRGGGYSPLHF. Here the CDR3 DNA reads TGCAGTGCTAGAGATAGCCGAGGAGGGGGTTATTCACCCCTCCACTTT.

This chain uses TRBV20-1 with TRBJ1-5; TRBD1 aligns across 9 bases. V shed 3 bases and J 6 bases; nucleotides not matched to a gene: 12. This CDR3 comprises 16 residues. Per germline, CDR1 DFQATT and CDR2 SNEGSKA (reference sequence). CDR3 nucleotides: TGCAGTGCTAGTAAAAAAGGACAGGGGACCTTTCAGCCCCAGCATTTT. Its protein is CSASKKGQGTFQPQHF.

On this clonotype itself: At one end, the junction sequence differs from germline, possibly due to a read error. The chain is built from TRBV13 and TRBJ2-1; 7 positions match TRBD2. This CDR3 spans 12 amino acids. The germline V gene has CDR1 PRHDT and CDR2 FYEKMQ (reference sequence). As DNA, the CDR3 is TGTGGCAGCACCCCCGGAGGAAAACTAGCGACCTTC. Translating it yields CGSTPGGKLATF.

This clonotype showed up just a few times. The chain uses TRBV28 and TRBJ1-1, with D hard to call. The CDR3 contains 16 residues. The ends were cut back, 3 bases at V and 0 bases at J, with 14 bases in the middle. From germline, CDR1 is MDHEN and CDR2 SYDVKM. CDR3 coding DNA: TGTGCCAGCAGTTTTCGACGGAACACCATGAACACTGAAGCTTTCTTT. Residues: CASSFRRNTMNTEAFF.

This clonotype was observed a few times. The V and J genes are TRBV4-1 and TRBJ1-1; D not resolved. V was pared by 4 bases and J by 6 bases, with 15 bases between. The germline gives CDR1 MGHRA, CDR2 YSYEKL. The CDR3 loop spans 14 amino acids. CDR3 DNA: TGCGCCAGCAGCCCCGTGAGCAGCGTATCTGAAGCTTTCTTT. Its translation is CASSPVSSVSEAFF.

This clonotype was found a few times. The V call is TRBV20-1, the J call TRBJ2-3; 10 nucleotides align to TRBD1. V lost 6 bases and J lost 6; bases outside the gene matches: 9. The CDR3 consists of 14 residues. CDR1 is DFQATT and CDR2 is SNEGSKA in the germline V gene (reference sequence). CDR3 nucleotides: TGCAGTGCCACCCGGGACAGGGGTCAGGATACGCAGTATTTT. It yields the protein CSATRDRGQDTQYF.

This clonotype has only a few counts. The rearrangement joins TRBV6-5 to TRBJ1-6; the D gene is possibly TRBD1 (6 bases). CDR3 size: 15 residues. V was pared by 4 bases and J by 6 bases, with 13 bases between. In germline, CDR1 is MNHEY, CDR2 SVGAGI. CDR3 residues: CASSWNRVLNSPLHF. The CDR3 nucleotides read TGTGCCAGCAGTTGGAACAGGGTGCTTAATTCACCCCTCCACTTT.

The chain is built from TRBV6-5 and TRBJ1-1; 8 bases fit TRBD1. There are 13 residues in the CDR3. The germline V gene encodes CDR1 MNHEY and CDR2 SVGAGI. V lost 6 bases to trimming and J lost 5 bases; unmatched junction nucleotides: 5. The CDR3 DNA reads as TGTGCCAGCAGGGACAGGGAGGTAACTGAAGCTTTCTTT. It yields the protein CASRDREVTEAFF.

The chain recombines TRBV10-3 with TRBJ1-2, with D maybe TRBD1 (5 bases). CDR1 is ENHRY and CDR2 is SYGVKD in the germline V gene. The CDR3 has 11 amino acids. V gave up 4 bases and J gave up 11 bases, with 11 bases separating them. The DNA for the CDR3 is TGTGCCATCAGTGGACAGCTAAAATACACCTTC. This sequence encodes CAISGQLKYTF.

V gene TRBV7-6 combines with J gene TRBJ2-2; weak D call: TRBD1 (5 bases). V was pared by 5 bases and J by 6 bases, with 16 bases between. In germline, CDR1 is SGHVS, CDR2 FNYEAQ. The CDR3 length is 15 residues. In DNA form, the CDR3 reads TGTGCCAGCAGCCCCCTCAGGGTAGTGCCCGGGGAGCTGTTTTTT. Translation gives CASSPLRVVPGELFF.